The next 21 T cell receptor beta chains were all read from a single sample in a study of CD8 T cells in ankylosing spondylitis. TCRdb re-derived calls from the 5' RACE reads in MiXCR, one entry per CDR3 protein. Of around 340,000 distinct CDR3 sequences in the sample, roughly 15% were seen once. Material for sequencing was blood, either unsorted or a sorted T cell fraction (not recorded which). These receptor sequences come from a male donor with ankylosing spondylitis or in good health (not recorded which).

The table lists this clonotype with a few counts. The V gene is TRBV3-1, the J gene TRBJ1-3, with D tentatively TRBD1 (5 bases). Germline-derived CDR1 and CDR2 are LGHDT and YNNKEL (reference sequence). CDR3 size: 15 residues. The germline V and J ends were trimmed by 2 bases and 1 base, with 9 bases remaining between them. This CDR3 is CASSQTQVSGNTIYF. In DNA form, the CDR3 reads TGTGCCAGCAGCCAAACACAGGTTTCTGGAAACACCATATATTTT. Complete variable domain (other parts from reference TRBV3-1 and TRBJ1-3): DTAVSQTPKYLVTQMGNDKSIKCEQNLGHDTMYWYKQDSKKFLKIMFSYNNKELIINETVPNRFSPKSPDKAHLNLHINSLELGDSAVYFCASSQTQVSGNTIYFGEGSWLTVV.

This clonotype appeared a few times. The V and J genes are TRBV5-4 and TRBJ2-1; no firm D call. The CDR3 runs to 12 residues. The V gene's germline CDR1 is SGHNT and CDR2 YYREEE (reference sequence). Trimming left V 4 bases short and J 7 bases short, with 9 bases between. The CDR3: CASSTGKNEQFF. CDR3 bases: TGTGCCAGCAGCACTGGGAAGAATGAGCAGTTCTTC.

J is TRBJ1-4 and V is TRBV12-3 or TRBV12-4, with D tentatively TRBD1 (5 bases). The germline V and J ends were trimmed by 4 bases and 8 bases, with 20 bases remaining between them. The CDR3 spans 16 residues. This chain's CDR3 is CASSSDVGPWGEKLFF. CDR3 nucleotide sequence: TGTGCCAGCAGTTCGGACGTGGGGCCCTGGGGGGAAAAACTGTTTTTT.

The rearrangement joins TRBV5-1 to TRBJ1-2; no reliable D call. V lost 0 bases to trimming and J lost 2 bases, with 8 bases between them. The CDR3 length is 14 residues. Germline V CDR1 and CDR2: SGHRS, YFSETQ. The CDR3, as DNA: TGCGCCAGCAGCTTGGAGGTCAACAACTATGGCTACACCTTC. Its protein is CASSLEVNNYGYTF.

The CDR3 reads CASSPLSSGANVLTF. CDR3 coding DNA: TGCGCCAGCAGCCCCTTAAGCTCTGGGGCCAACGTCCTGACTTTC. The chain is built from TRBV5-1 and TRBJ2-6; D not certain. From germline, CDR1 is SGHRS and CDR2 YFSETQ. The CDR3 spans 15 residues. V was trimmed by 4 bases and J by 0 bases, leaving 8 bases between them.

This clonotype has more than one count but fewer than ten. The rearrangement uses TRBV11-2 and TRBJ1-4; possible D gene TRBD1, 5 bases. With 2 bases removed from V and 8 bases from J, the gap between germline ends came to 9 bases. CDR3 length equals 13 residues. Germline CDR1 is SGHAT and CDR2 is FQNNGV. The CDR3 loop is CASSLSGSEKLFF. The DNA for the CDR3 is TGTGCCAGCAGCTTATCAGGGTCGGAAAAACTGTTTTTT.

This chain links TRBV12-3 or TRBV12-4 with TRBJ2-2; 10 bases fit TRBD2. The CDR3 has 14 residues. J gave up 7 bases and V 7 bases, and 6 bases lay outside the gene matches. This CDR3 reads CASTRTSGVGELFF. The CDR3 DNA reads TGTGCCAGCACCCGGACTAGCGGAGTCGGGGAGCTGTTTTTT.

This clonotype was counted only a few times. The chain joins TRBV5-1 to TRBJ2-7, with 7 nucleotides matching TRBD1. The CDR3 totals 13 residues. Unmatched junction bases numbered 7, after V lost 7 bases and J lost 3 bases. The germline V gene has CDR1 SGHRS and CDR2 YFSETQ. CDR3 nucleotides: TGCGCCAGCGCCCTCACAGGGGACTACGAGCAGTACTTC. Translating it yields CASALTGDYEQYF.

V and J are TRBV4-1 and TRBJ2-1, with 15 bases that match TRBD2. Germline values: CDR1 MGHRA, CDR2 YSYEKL. V was pared by 4 bases and J by 8 bases, with 9 bases of the junction left unmatched. The CDR3 has 17 residues. The CDR3 nucleotides are TGCGCCAGCAGCCCTGGACTAGCGGGGGGGGGTAGAGATGAGCAGTTCTTC. Amino acid sequence: CASSPGLAGGGRDEQFF.

Only a few counts were recorded for this clonotype. The rearrangement joins TRBV20-1 to TRBJ1-1; D is unclear. The CDR3 is 13 residues long. Trimming took 3 bases from V and 1 from J, leaving 9 bases between them. Germline-derived CDR1 and CDR2 are DFQATT and SNEGSKA (reference sequence). Here the CDR3 DNA reads TGCAGTGCTAGCCTGTTGGAGAACACTGAAGCTTTCTTT. Protein product: CSASLLENTEAFF.

The chain combines TRBV12-3 or TRBV12-4 with TRBJ2-5; TRBD1 or TRBD2 may be the D gene (5 bases each). This CDR3 spans 15 amino acids. Trimming removed 7 bases from V and 5 bases from J, with 20 bases in between. The CDR3 loop reads CASTPVGTERETQYF. The CDR3 region has the DNA TGTGCCAGCACCCCCGTGGGGACGGAGAGGGAGACCCAGTACTTC.

This clonotype was detected a few times. This chain uses TRBV7-9 with TRBJ2-3, with D possibly being TRBD1 (6 bases). CDR3 length: 17 amino acids. V lost 5 bases, J lost 0 bases, and 18 bases lay in between. The germline gives CDR1 SEHNR, CDR2 FQNEAQ (reference sequence). CDR3 sequence: CASSPYRGHLSTDTQYF. The DNA for the CDR3 is TGTGCCAGCAGCCCCTACCGGGGACACCTCAGCACAGATACGCAGTATTTT.

V and J are TRBV12-3 or TRBV12-4 and TRBJ2-5; a weak D match, TRBD1 (5 bases). This CDR3 contains 15 residues. The ends were cut back, 3 bases at V and 5 bases at J, with 16 bases in the middle. The CDR3 region is CASSFKSGAWETQYF. For the CDR3, the DNA is TGTGCCAGCAGTTTCAAGTCTGGGGCCTGGGAGACCCAGTACTTC.

This clonotype came up many times. The genes are TRBV12-3 or TRBV12-4 and TRBJ2-1, with 8 bases lining up with TRBD2. The junction had 9 bases not matched to a gene; V was cut back by 7 bases and J by 4 bases. This CDR3 spans 15 amino acids. This CDR3 reads CASTPVLAGYNEQFF. The CDR3 nucleotides read TGTGCCAGCACCCCCGTATTAGCGGGATACAATGAGCAGTTCTTC.

This clonotype was seen many times. The chain links TRBV12-3 or TRBV12-4 to TRBJ2-7; D is perhaps TRBD1 (6 bases). The V end lost 1 base, the J end lost 6 bases, and 13 bases lay between the germline ends. The CDR3 runs to 14 residues. In DNA, the CDR3 is TGTGCCAGCAGTTTAGGGGTAACAGGGATCGAGCAGTACTTC. This encodes CASSLGVTGIEQYF.

The chain uses TRBV29-1 and TRBJ2-7; 7 nucleotides align to TRBD1. Trimming removed 7 bases from V and 6 bases from J; junction bases left unmatched: 6. Germline V CDR1 and CDR2: SQVTM, ANQGSEA. The CDR3 length is 11 residues. The CDR3 sequence is CSGQGTGEQYF. The CDR3 bases are TGCAGCGGACAGGGTACTGGCGAGCAGTACTTC.

This clonotype was seen ten or more times. The V and J genes are TRBV12-3 or TRBV12-4 and TRBJ1-1, with D perhaps matching TRBD1 (5 bases). V dropped 6 bases and J dropped 1 base, with 12 bases sitting between them. The CDR3 covers 14 residues. Written as DNA, the CDR3 is TGTGCCAGCAGGGAGGGAAGGGGGAACACTGAAGCTTTCTTT. Translated, it gives CASREGRGNTEAFF.

The genes are TRBV9 and TRBJ2-5, with TRBD1 identical over 11 bases. The CDR3 length is 15 residues. The germline gives CDR1 SGDLS, CDR2 YYNGEE. Losses at the gene ends were 4 bases for V and 5 bases for J; bases not matched to a gene: 7. CDR3 bases: TGTGCCAGCAGCTACCAGGACAGGGGGCGGGAGACCCAGTACTTC. Amino acids: CASSYQDRGRETQYF.

This clonotype showed up just a few times. This rearrangement joins TRBV5-1 to TRBJ2-3, with D possibly matching TRBD2 (6 bases). The CDR3 consists of 16 residues. Germline lookup yields CDR1 SGHRS and CDR2 YFSETQ. V lost 4 bases and J 2 bases, leaving 17 bases between the germline ends. The CDR3 nucleotides are TGCGCCAGCAGCACGGGACTCGTAATGCTCACAGATACGCAGTATTTT. Amino acid sequence: CASSTGLVMLTDTQYF.

The rearrangement joins TRBV29-1 to TRBJ2-1; the D gene is possibly TRBD1 (6 bases). The ends were cut back, 5 bases at V and 7 bases at J, with 15 bases in the middle. The CDR3 extends over 13 amino acids. Germline CDR1 SQVTM, CDR2 ANQGSEA. DNA for the CDR3: TGCAGCGTTACCAGGGGTGTGAAGAATGAGCAGTTCTTC. Translation: CSVTRGVKNEQFF.

As DNA, the CDR3 is TGTGCCAGCAGCGTTACCGGGCAGGGGCGGGGAAGGACCCAGCATTTT. As protein: CASSVTGQGRGRTQHF. V is TRBV28 and J is TRBJ1-5; maybe TRBD1 (6 bases). The CDR3 is 16 residues long. CDR1 is MDHEN and CDR2 is SYDVKM in the germline V gene. V lost 6 bases to trimming and J lost 11 bases, with 26 bases between them.